Each of the 23 T cell receptor beta chains below was sequenced from the same sample in a study of response to subunit inactivated influenza vaccine. TCRdb called the RT-PCR reads again in MiXCR, with one record for every CDR3 protein. The sample lists approximately 520,000 distinct CDR3 sequences; roughly 25% were seen once. The sample consisted of CD4+ T cells sorted from PBMCs, taken 5 days after vaccination. The receptors were sampled from a man aged 45-60 years who received an inactivated influenza vaccine.

This clonotype turned up a few times. The V and J genes are TRBV12-3 or TRBV12-4 and TRBJ1-1; the D is unclear. Trimming took off 3 bases at V and 1 base at J, with 6 bases between the two ends. The CDR3 is 13 amino acids. This CDR3 is CASSFKRNTEAFF. For the CDR3, the DNA is TGTGCCAGCAGTTTTAAGAGGAACACTGAAGCTTTCTTT.

The rearrangement links TRBV6-1 to TRBJ2-1; 11 bases agree with TRBD2. V lost 8 bases to trimming and J lost 12 bases; unmatched junction nucleotides: 12. This CDR3 is 14 amino acids long. The germline gives CDR1 MNHNS, CDR2 SASEGT. The chain's CDR3 is CASGLAGTSGMQFF. CDR3 in DNA: TGTGCCAGCGGATTAGCCGGGACTAGCGGAATGCAGTTCTTC.

This clonotype turned up a few times. This chain uses TRBV6-2 or TRBV6-3 with TRBJ1-1, with TRBD1 matching over 7 bases. The CDR3 runs 15 residues. The V gene end was trimmed by 4 bases and the J gene end by 1 base; junction bases not matched to a gene: 6. Germline-derived CDR1 and CDR2 are MNHEY and SVGEGT. The CDR3 protein is CASSSRDSENTEAFF. CDR3 coding DNA: TGTGCCAGCAGTTCACGGGACAGCGAGAACACTGAAGCTTTCTTT.

This clonotype appeared many times. The J gene is TRBJ1-2, the V gene TRBV7-9, with TRBD1 matching 9 bases. CDR3 length: 15 residues. V shed 6 bases, J shed 2 bases, and the junction held 7 bases outside the gene matches. Germline V gives CDR1 SEHNR, CDR2 FQNEAQ (reference sequence). The CDR3 protein is CASRLPGQGNYGYTF. In nucleotides, the CDR3 is TGTGCCAGCAGGCTACCGGGACAGGGAAACTATGGCTACACCTTC. The full variable domain, in which reference TRBV7-9 and TRBJ1-2 provide the parts outside the CDR3, is DTGVSQNPRHKITKRGQNVTFRCDPISEHNRLYWYRQTLGQGPEFLTYFQNEAQLEKSRLLSDRFSAERPKGSFSTLEIQRTEQGDSAMYLCASRLPGQGNYGYTFGSGTRLTVV.

This clonotype came up once. This chain uses TRBV12-3 or TRBV12-4 with TRBJ1-1; D is undetermined. Trimming stripped 7 bases from V and 0 bases from J, with 12 bases between. The CDR3 is 14 residues long. The CDR3 reads CASMRLGMNTEAFF. CDR3 bases: TGTGCCAGCATGCGCTTGGGGATGAACACTGAAGCTTTCTTT.

The chain uses TRBV15 and TRBJ2-2; 9 nucleotides match TRBD1. With 9 bases clipped from V and 5 bases from J, the junction kept 7 bases outside the gene matches. The germline CDR1 and CDR2 sequences are LNHNV and YYDKDF (reference sequence). This CDR3 is 14 amino acids long. The CDR3 loop reads CATQTGGGTGELFF. Here the CDR3 DNA reads TGTGCCACACAGACAGGGGGTGGGACCGGGGAGCTGTTTTTT.

The chain has TRBV20-1 and TRBJ2-3; 7 bases line up with TRBD1. CDR3 length: 15 residues. Per germline, CDR1 DFQATT and CDR2 SNEGSKA (reference sequence). With 6 bases clipped from V and 5 bases from J, the junction kept 14 bases outside the gene matches. The CDR3 nucleotides are TGCAGTGCAAGACCGGGACAGTGGCCGGGAGATACGCAGTATTTT. It is translated as CSARPGQWPGDTQYF.

The rearrangement joins TRBV5-1 to TRBJ2-1; possible D gene TRBD2, 6 bases. Germline CDR1 SGHRS, CDR2 YFSETQ. The CDR3 totals 14 residues. Trimming took 2 bases from V and 5 from J, leaving 11 bases between them. The CDR3 coding sequence is TGCGCCAGCAGCTTCCCACGGAGGGACAATGAGCAGTTCTTC. Amino acids: CASSFPRRDNEQFF.

V and J are TRBV5-5 and TRBJ1-5; D unresolved. The CDR3 contains 13 residues. In germline, CDR1 is SGHKS, CDR2 YYEKEE (reference sequence). Deletions cut 3 bases from V and 5 bases from J, with 9 bases between. The CDR3 protein is CASSSLKDQPQHF. In DNA, the CDR3 is TGTGCCAGCAGCTCCCTGAAAGATCAGCCCCAGCATTTT.

This clonotype was picked up a small number of times. The chain couples TRBV19 to TRBJ2-2; TRBD2 agrees at 12 bases. CDR3 size: 16 residues. Germline loops: CDR1 LNHDA, CDR2 SQIVND (reference sequence). Trimming took 3 bases from V and 4 from J; bases not matched to a gene: 3. CDR3 residues: CASSMTSGSPTGELFF. DNA for the CDR3: TGTGCCAGTAGTATGACTAGCGGGAGTCCCACCGGGGAGCTGTTTTTT.

This clonotype was seen only a few times. The chain is built from TRBV4-1 and TRBJ2-5; perhaps TRBD1 as D (5 bases). This CDR3 has 15 amino acids. Germline V lookup: CDR1 MGHRA, CDR2 YSYEKL. Trimming took off 1 base at V and 5 bases at J, with 14 bases between the two ends. Here the CDR3 reads CASSQGAGRLETQYF. The CDR3 DNA follows: TGCGCCAGCAGCCAAGGCGCAGGGCGGTTGGAGACCCAGTACTTC.

The rearrangement uses TRBV7-9 and TRBJ2-6, with D perhaps matching TRBD2 (5 bases). V shed 5 bases and J shed 4 bases, with 12 bases lying between them. The CDR3 runs 15 residues. The germline V gene encodes CDR1 SEHNR and CDR2 FQNEAQ (reference sequence). CDR3 bases: TGTGCCAGCAGCCCAAGAGGGTACGGGGCCAACGTCCTGACTTTC. This translates into CASSPRGYGANVLTF.

The chain links TRBV7-2 to TRBJ2-7, with 7 bases lining up with TRBD2. V shed 4 bases, J shed 3 bases, and the junction held 9 bases outside the gene matches. In germline, CDR1 is SGHTA, CDR2 FQGNSA. The CDR3 has 15 amino acids. CDR3 coding DNA: TGTGCCAGCAGCTCACGAGGGCCTAGCGGCTACGAGCAGTACTTC. Translated, it gives CASSSRGPSGYEQYF.

The chain carries TRBV28 and TRBJ1-2; 7 bases align to TRBD1. Germline CDR1 MDHEN, CDR2 SYDVKM. V dropped 4 bases and J dropped 2; count of bases not matched to a gene: 10. The length of the CDR3 is 16 residues. The CDR3 region has the DNA TGTGCCAGCAGTTCTATTCCGGGACAGCGCAACTATGGCTACACCTTC. It yields the protein CASSSIPGQRNYGYTF.

The V gene is TRBV7-9, the J gene TRBJ2-3; a weak D match, TRBD2 (6 bases). V gave up 2 bases and J gave up 0 bases, with 9 bases separating them. CDR1 SEHNR and CDR2 FQNEAQ come from the germline V gene (reference sequence). The CDR3 totals 15 residues. The CDR3 spells CASSLWRDSTDTQYF. The CDR3 DNA sequence: TGTGCCAGCAGCTTATGGCGGGATAGCACAGATACGCAGTATTTT. The full variable domain, rest sourced from reference TRBV7-9 and TRBJ2-3, is DTGVSQNPRHKITKRGQNVTFRCDPISEHNRLYWYRQTLGQGPEFLTYFQNEAQLEKSRLLSDRFSAERPKGSFSTLEIQRTEQGDSAMYLCASSLWRDSTDTQYFGPGTRLTVL.

This clonotype was detected many times. This chain uses TRBV6-2 or TRBV6-3 with TRBJ1-5; TRBD1 matches at 8 bases. V dropped 7 bases and J dropped 7; count of bases not matched to a gene: 6. This CDR3 has 13 residues. CDR1 and CDR2 from the germline V gene are MNHEY and SVGEGT. In DNA, the CDR3 is TGTGCCAGCACAGCAGGGGGCCGGCAGCCCCAGCATTTT. Translated, it gives CASTAGGRQPQHF.

There are a few counts of this clonotype. The chain carries TRBV6-2 or TRBV6-3 and TRBJ2-2, with D maybe TRBD1 (5 bases). Trimming removed 7 bases at V and 0 bases at J, with 9 bases between. Per germline, CDR1 MNHEY and CDR2 SVGEGT. The CDR3 has 14 amino acids. Written as DNA, the CDR3 is TGTGCCAGCAAAGGGGCTACGAACACCGGGGAGCTGTTTTTT. Translation gives CASKGATNTGELFF.

J is TRBJ2-1 and V is TRBV5-1; 7 bases line up with TRBD2. The ends lost 2 bases at V and 4 bases at J; junction bases unmatched: 6. Germline V lookup: CDR1 SGHRS, CDR2 YFSETQ. The CDR3 is 15 amino acids. The CDR3 DNA is TGCGCCAGCAGCTTAAACGGGGAGGGGTACAATGAGCAGTTCTTC. It is translated as CASSLNGEGYNEQFF.

V is TRBV4-3 and J is TRBJ1-2; D gene uncertain. There are 14 residues in the CDR3. V lost 4 bases and J lost 1, with 10 bases in between. Germline loops: CDR1 LGHNA, CDR2 YSLEER. The CDR3 is CASSPEQSNYGYTF. The CDR3 bases are TGCGCCAGCAGCCCCGAACAGAGTAACTATGGCTACACCTTC.

This clonotype was observed many times. The V call is TRBV20-1, the J call TRBJ2-4; D is ambiguous. Trimming cost V 3 bases and J 6 bases, with 12 bases left between them. Germline CDR1 reads DFQATT; CDR2 reads SNEGSKA (reference sequence). This CDR3 spans 13 amino acids. CDR3 bases: TGCAGTGCTAGTGACCCGGCCGGAAACATTCAGTACTTC. Translation: CSASDPAGNIQYF.

This clonotype has a handful of counts. This rearrangement joins TRBV12-3 or TRBV12-4 to TRBJ1-1; TRBD1 is a possible D gene (5 bases). V lost 6 bases to trimming and J lost 4 bases, with 15 bases between them. The CDR3 is 14 residues long. CDR3 bases: TGTGCCAGCAGCCCTTTGCCGGGGGGCACTGAAGCTTTCTTT. Protein product: CASSPLPGGTEAFF.

The chain recombines TRBV21-1 with TRBJ1-1. TRBV21-1 is a pseudogene segment. The CDR3 spans 16 residues. CDR3 loop: CASSNEGGGLNTEAFF. Here the CDR3 DNA reads TGTGCCAGCAGCAATGAAGGAGGAGGGCTGAACACTGAAGCTTTCTTT.

The V call is TRBV5-1, the J call TRBJ2-2; weak D call: TRBD1 (7 bases). The germline gives CDR1 SGHRS, CDR2 YFSETQ. The CDR3 has 16 residues. The germline V and J ends were trimmed by 1 base and 7 bases, with 17 bases remaining between them. DNA for the CDR3: TGCGCCAGCAGCTTGTTTAGCGGACAGGTGGTCGGGGAGCTGTTTTTT. It codes for CASSLFSGQVVGELFF.